The T cell receptor (beta chain) described here comes from a study of blood T cell repertoires in COVID-19. Study-level information: Spain, Italy and the United States supplied samples that represented acute and convalescent COVID-19. The analysed material was cDNA or gDNA that came from T cells, B-cell-depleted T cells, or PBMCs.

Only in-frame clones appear in the TCRdb table, and some are missing; sequencing was by immunoSEQ multiplex PCR. The data show more than 120,000 clones, 80% to 90% seen once. Germline CDR1 and CDR2: ENHRY and SYGVKD. This CDR3 spans 14 amino acids. V was pared by 2 bases and J by 10 bases, with 17 bases between. A single count supports this clone. The TCR was taken from a man between 50 and 59 years old who had recovered from COVID-19. The sequenced sample consisted of peripheral blood. J is TRBJ2-5 and V is TRBV10-3; TRBD2 is a possible D gene (6 bases). Here the CDR3 reads CAISEPSAPGDQYF. The CDR3 DNA is TGTGCCATCAGTGAGCCCTCTGCCCCGGGGGACCAGTACTTC.